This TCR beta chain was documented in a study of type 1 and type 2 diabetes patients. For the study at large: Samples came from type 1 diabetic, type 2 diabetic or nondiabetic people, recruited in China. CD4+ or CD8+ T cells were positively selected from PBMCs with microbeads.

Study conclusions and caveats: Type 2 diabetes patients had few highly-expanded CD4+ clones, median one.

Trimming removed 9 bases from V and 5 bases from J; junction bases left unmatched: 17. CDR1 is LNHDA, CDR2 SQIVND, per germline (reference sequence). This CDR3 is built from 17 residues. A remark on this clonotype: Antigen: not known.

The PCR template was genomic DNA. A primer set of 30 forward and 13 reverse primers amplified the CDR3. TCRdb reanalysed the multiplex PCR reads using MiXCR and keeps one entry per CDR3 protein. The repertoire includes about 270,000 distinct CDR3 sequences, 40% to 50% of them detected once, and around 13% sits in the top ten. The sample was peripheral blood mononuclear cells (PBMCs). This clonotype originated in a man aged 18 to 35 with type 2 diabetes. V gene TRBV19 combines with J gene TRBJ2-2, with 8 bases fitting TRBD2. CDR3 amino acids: CASSPLRGAGVTGELFF. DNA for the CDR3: TGTGCCAGCTCACCCCTCCGGGGAGCGGGGGTTACCGGGGAGCTGTTTTTT. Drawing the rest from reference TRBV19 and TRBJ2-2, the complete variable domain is DGGITQSPKYLFRKEGQNVTLSCEQNLNHDAMYWYRQDPGQGLRLIYYSQIVNDFQKGDIAEGYSVSREKKESFPLTVTSAQKNPTAFYLCASSPLRGAGVTGELFFGEGSRLTVL.